The clone carrying this TCR beta chain was counted only a few times. Its specificity is unknown. The data originate from a study of regulatory T cells in long-lasting Graves disease. The study's findings and limits: Persistent disease favored TRBV28, TRBJ1-2 and TRBJ2-5. Public clonotype sharing was higher in persistent than newly diagnosed patients.

The time point here: newly diagnosed GD, antithyroid drugs for less than 3 months. RNA from PBMCs was the source of the TCR library. For TCR beta, libraries came from iRepertoire HTBI primers and Arm-PCR of CDR3 regions. TCRdb re-derived calls from the multiplex PCR reads in MiXCR, one entry per CDR3 protein. Of approximately 540,000 distinct CDR3 sequences listed, 12% were seen once; the top ten hold roughly 9.3%. The length of the CDR3 is 14 residues. J lost 6 bases, V lost 4 bases, and 4 bases had no gene match. Germline lookup yields CDR1 PRHDT and CDR2 FYEKMQ (reference sequence). The same data also went into a second study, on T cells in Graves' hyperthyroidism and ophthalmopathy. Per that study: The HTBI primer set was used in a first-round RT-PCR of the TCR CDR3. Blood also showed most of the thyroid clonotypes that were expanded above 0.001.

The receptor comes from a woman in her thirties with Graves disease. The material was peripheral blood mononuclear cells (PBMCs), obtained at new diagnosis, from a patient treated with antithyroid drugs. V usage is TRBV13 and J usage is TRBJ2-7; 12 bases align to TRBD1. CDR3 DNA sequence: TGTGCCAGCAGCTCCCGGGACAGGGGGCTCGAGCAGTACTTC. This translates into CASSSRDRGLEQYF.